These T cell receptor beta chains were read from a single sample in a study of blood T cell repertoires in COVID-19. This table comes from immunoSEQ multiplex PCR, and its TCRdb copy is limited to in-frame clones, with some not included. The sample yields about 130,000 clones, approximately 82% seen once. The sample comprised peripheral blood. The receptors were gathered from a woman between 50 and 59 years old with acute or convalescent COVID-19. CDR3s include the opening cysteine and the closing phenylalanine or tryptophan. Fields, in order: V gene, D gene, clone size, J gene, CDR3 DNA, CDR3 protein. The D gene is left open where the match is weak. The listing skips clone size in some rows; elsewhere it reads once, few, many or a size class.

v_gene: TRBV24-1
d_gene: NA
abundance: NA
j_gene: TRBJ2-3
CDR3nt: TGTGCCACCAGTGACTCCGGGGGCACAGATACGCAGTATTTT
CDR3aa: CATSDSGGTDTQYF

v_gene: TRBV7-9
d_gene: TRBD1
abundance: NA
j_gene: TRBJ1-4
CDR3nt: TGTGCCAGCAAAGGGGGCGCGGGGACTAATGAAAAACTGTTTTTT
CDR3aa: CASKGGAGTNEKLFF

v_gene: TRBV19
d_gene: TRBD1
abundance: NA
j_gene: TRBJ2-7
CDR3nt: TGTGCCAGCCATCCCCCAGGGGGCTTGGGGGAGCAGTACTTC
CDR3aa: CASHPPGGLGEQYF

v_gene: TRBV28
d_gene: TRBD1
abundance: NA
j_gene: TRBJ1-5
CDR3nt: TGTGCCAGCAGACGACAGGGAGATCAGCCCCAGCATTTT
CDR3aa: CASRRQGDQPQHF

v_gene: TRBV6-1
d_gene: NA
abundance: NA
j_gene: TRBJ1-3
CDR3nt: TGTGCCAGCAGTGAAATACCAGGACTTTACTCTGGAAACACCATATATTTT
CDR3aa: CASSEIPGLYSGNTIYF

v_gene: TRBV7-8
d_gene: NA
abundance: NA
j_gene: TRBJ2-5
CDR3nt: TGTGCCAGCAGCTTAGGCGGGCTGGAAGAGACCCAGTACTTC
CDR3aa: CASSLGGLEETQYF

v_gene: TRBV5-1
d_gene: NA
abundance: NA
j_gene: TRBJ2-1
CDR3nt: TGCGCCAGCAGCTTAGGGACTGGAACGAACAATGAGCAGTTCTTC
CDR3aa: CASSLGTGTNNEQFF

v_gene: TRBV30
d_gene: NA
abundance: NA
j_gene: TRBJ1-4
CDR3nt: TGTGCCTGGAGTGTACGGGGGGGGCTGTTTTTT
CDR3aa: CAWSVRGGLFF

v_gene: TRBV10-3
d_gene: TRBD2
abundance: NA
j_gene: TRBJ2-3
CDR3nt: TGTGCCATCAGGACTAGCGGAGCTAGCACAGATACGCAGTATTTT
CDR3aa: CAIRTSGASTDTQYF

v_gene: TRBV5-1
d_gene: NA
abundance: NA
j_gene: TRBJ1-1
CDR3nt: TGCGCCAGCAGCTTGGACAGCATGAACACTGAAGCTTTCTTT
CDR3aa: CASSLDSMNTEAFF

v_gene: TRBV5-1
d_gene: TRBD2
abundance: few
j_gene: TRBJ2-5
CDR3nt: TGCGCCAGCAGCCCCACTAGCGGAGGGGAGACCCAGTACTTC
CDR3aa: CASSPTSGGETQYF

v_gene: TRBV3-1/TRBV3-2
d_gene: TRBD1
abundance: NA
j_gene: TRBJ1-5
CDR3nt: TGTGCCAGCAGCCCTCAGGGGGCTCAGCCCCAGCATTTT
CDR3aa: CASSPQGAQPQHF

v_gene: TRBV19
d_gene: NA
abundance: NA
j_gene: TRBJ1-4
CDR3nt: TGTGCCAGTAGTTACACATCAACTAATGAAAAACTGTTTTTT
CDR3aa: CASSYTSTNEKLFF

v_gene: TRBV15
d_gene: NA
abundance: NA
j_gene: TRBJ2-1
CDR3nt: TGTGCCACCAGCAGAATGCCTAGCCGCAATGAGCAGTTCTTC
CDR3aa: CATSRMPSRNEQFF

v_gene: TRBV7-9
d_gene: TRBD2
abundance: NA
j_gene: TRBJ2-3
CDR3nt: TGTGCCAGCAGCTTAGGACTCGTAGCGGGGGAACCTTATACGCAGTATTTT
CDR3aa: CASSLGLVAGEPYTQYF

v_gene: TRBV28
d_gene: NA
abundance: NA
j_gene: TRBJ2-7
CDR3nt: TGTGCCAGCAAAAGAGCCGAGCAGTACTTC
CDR3aa: CASKRAEQYF

v_gene: TRBV18
d_gene: NA
abundance: few
j_gene: TRBJ2-7
CDR3nt: TGTGCCAGCTCACGGACAGCCAGCTCCTACGAGCAGTACTTC
CDR3aa: CASSRTASSYEQYF

v_gene: TRBV7-8
d_gene: NA
abundance: NA
j_gene: TRBJ1-3
CDR3nt: TGTGCCAGCAGCTTAAAAACAGGGTCTGGAAACACCATATATTTT
CDR3aa: CASSLKTGSGNTIYF

v_gene: TRBV19
d_gene: NA
abundance: NA
j_gene: TRBJ1-2
CDR3nt: TGTGCCAGTATCGGGCAGGGGTCGAATGGCTACACCTTC
CDR3aa: CASIGQGSNGYTF

v_gene: TRBV7-7
d_gene: NA
abundance: once
j_gene: TRBJ2-1
CDR3nt: TGTGCTAGCAGCTTATCGAACTCGGGGAACAATGAGCAGTTCTTC
CDR3aa: CASSLSNSGNNEQFF

v_gene: TRBV5-1
d_gene: NA
abundance: NA
j_gene: TRBJ1-1
CDR3nt: TGCGCCAGCAGCCACAGTAAGAACACTGAAGCTTTCTTT
CDR3aa: CASSHSKNTEAFF

v_gene: TRBV27
d_gene: NA
abundance: NA
j_gene: TRBJ1-1
CDR3nt: TGTGCCAGCAGTTTAGGTTCCAGGGTTACGAACACTGAAGCTTTCTTT
CDR3aa: CASSLGSRVTNTEAFF

v_gene: TRBV5-1
d_gene: NA
abundance: NA
j_gene: TRBJ2-3
CDR3nt: TGCGCCAGCAGCTTGCCTATTAGCACAGATACGCAGTATTTT
CDR3aa: CASSLPISTDTQYF

v_gene: TRBV2
d_gene: NA
abundance: NA
j_gene: TRBJ1-4
CDR3nt: TGTGCCAGCAGTGAGGGGGCAGGGGTTGAAAAACTGTTTTTT
CDR3aa: CASSEGAGVEKLFF

v_gene: TRBV9
d_gene: NA
abundance: few
j_gene: TRBJ1-3
CDR3nt: TGTGCCAGCAGCGTGGGGGCTTTTGGAAACACCATATATTTT
CDR3aa: CASSVGAFGNTIYF

v_gene: TRBV30
d_gene: NA
abundance: NA
j_gene: TRBJ1-1
CDR3nt: TGTGCCTGGAACACAGGAAGGAACACTGAAGCTTTCTTT
CDR3aa: CAWNTGRNTEAFF

v_gene: TRBV11-2
d_gene: NA
abundance: NA
j_gene: TRBJ2-7
CDR3nt: TGTGCCAGCAGCTTAGACCGGAGTACCTACGAGCAGTACTTC
CDR3aa: CASSLDRSTYEQYF

v_gene: TRBV30
d_gene: NA
abundance: NA
j_gene: TRBJ1-2
CDR3nt: TGTGCCTGGAGTGTATCTGGACCCCTAGCGGGCACCAACTATGGCTACACCTTC
CDR3aa: CAWSVSGPLAGTNYGYTF

v_gene: TRBV2
d_gene: TRBD1
abundance: once
j_gene: TRBJ1-3
CDR3nt: TGTGCCAGCAGTCTCTTCGGGACAGGGGGAAACACCATATATTTT
CDR3aa: CASSLFGTGGNTIYF

v_gene: TRBV30
d_gene: TRBD2
abundance: NA
j_gene: TRBJ2-3
CDR3nt: TGTGCCTGGACTCTAGCGGGGCGAAGATCTAGCACAGATACGCAGTATTTT
CDR3aa: CAWTLAGRRSSTDTQYF

v_gene: TRBV5-4
d_gene: TRBD1
abundance: NA
j_gene: TRBJ1-1
CDR3nt: TGTGCCAGCAGCGCACCGGGACAGGGGTCTGAAGCTTTCTTT
CDR3aa: CASSAPGQGSEAFF

v_gene: TRBV5-5
d_gene: TRBD1
abundance: NA
j_gene: TRBJ2-2
CDR3nt: TGTGCCAGCAGGGACAGGGGGCATAGTGTCATCGGGGAGCTGTTTTTT
CDR3aa: CASRDRGHSVIGELFF

v_gene: TRBV7-3
d_gene: TRBD2
abundance: NA
j_gene: TRBJ2-1
CDR3nt: TGTGCCAGCAGCCCCCAGCGGGGGGCCCCCTATGAGCAGTTCTTC
CDR3aa: CASSPQRGAPYEQFF

v_gene: TRBV27
d_gene: TRBD2
abundance: NA
j_gene: TRBJ2-1
CDR3nt: TGTGCCAGCAGTTCCCCCATTGCGGGAGTGGACAATGAGCAGTTCTTC
CDR3aa: CASSSPIAGVDNEQFF

v_gene: TRBV18
d_gene: NA
abundance: NA
j_gene: TRBJ1-2
CDR3nt: TGTGCCAGCTCACCAAAACAATCAGGGAATTCTGGCTACACCTTC
CDR3aa: CASSPKQSGNSGYTF

v_gene: TRBV20-1
d_gene: NA
abundance: few
j_gene: TRBJ1-1
CDR3nt: TGCAGTGCTAGCAGGGCTGAAGCTTTCTTT
CDR3aa: CSASRAEAFF

v_gene: TRBV28
d_gene: TRBD2
abundance: NA
j_gene: TRBJ2-7
CDR3nt: TGTGCCAGCAGTTTAGAACTAGCGGGAGCCTTGGCCGAGCAGTACTTC
CDR3aa: CASSLELAGALAEQYF

v_gene: TRBV2
d_gene: NA
abundance: NA
j_gene: TRBJ2-7
CDR3nt: TGTGCCAGCAGTCCAACCTACGAGCAGTACTTC
CDR3aa: CASSPTYEQYF

v_gene: TRBV28
d_gene: NA
abundance: NA
j_gene: TRBJ1-2
CDR3nt: TGTGCCAGCGGGGGGGGGAACTATGGCTACACCTTC
CDR3aa: CASGGGNYGYTF

v_gene: TRBV28
d_gene: NA
abundance: NA
j_gene: TRBJ1-3
CDR3nt: TGTGCCAGCTCTCGGGGGAGCACACCCTCTGGAAACACCATATATTTT
CDR3aa: CASSRGSTPSGNTIYF

v_gene: TRBV18
d_gene: TRBD2
abundance: NA
j_gene: TRBJ2-1
CDR3nt: TGTGCCAGCTCACCACCGAAGGCAGGGGGGACTAGCGGGAGATCTGAGCAGTTCTTC
CDR3aa: CASSPPKAGGTSGRSEQFF

v_gene: TRBV10-3
d_gene: NA
abundance: NA
j_gene: TRBJ2-4
CDR3nt: TGTGCCATCAGAACAGGAGAAGGGGACATTCAGTACTTC
CDR3aa: CAIRTGEGDIQYF

v_gene: TRBV2
d_gene: TRBD1
abundance: NA
j_gene: TRBJ2-3
CDR3nt: TGTGCCAGCAAGATTGAGGGACAGGAGCAAGGATCGCAGTATTTT
CDR3aa: CASKIEGQEQGSQYF

v_gene: TRBV18
d_gene: TRBD1
abundance: once
j_gene: TRBJ2-1
CDR3nt: TGTGCCAGCTCACCGCGCAAGGACAGGGGGGTGGATGAGCAGTTCTTC
CDR3aa: CASSPRKDRGVDEQFF

v_gene: TRBV19
d_gene: NA
abundance: NA
j_gene: TRBJ1-5
CDR3nt: TGTGCCAGCGGTAGGCCCCTAGGCAATCAGCCCCAGCATTTT
CDR3aa: CASGRPLGNQPQHF

v_gene: TRBV28
d_gene: NA
abundance: NA
j_gene: TRBJ1-5
CDR3nt: TGTGCCAGCAGTCCAACGGACAGATATAATCAGCCCCAGCATTTT
CDR3aa: CASSPTDRYNQPQHF

v_gene: TRBV27
d_gene: NA
abundance: NA
j_gene: TRBJ2-7
CDR3nt: TGTGCCAGCAGTTTTCAGTTATCCTACGAGCAGTACTTC
CDR3aa: CASSFQLSYEQYF

v_gene: TRBV25-1
d_gene: TRBD2
abundance: NA
j_gene: TRBJ2-7
CDR3nt: TGTGCCAGCAGCCCGAGGGCGGGGGTTTCCTACGAGCAGTACTTC
CDR3aa: CASSPRAGVSYEQYF

v_gene: TRBV29-1
d_gene: TRBD1
abundance: NA
j_gene: TRBJ1-4
CDR3nt: TGCAGCGTCGCCTCGGACAGGGAGGACGAAAAACTGTTTTTT
CDR3aa: CSVASDREDEKLFF

v_gene: TRBV5-1
d_gene: NA
abundance: once
j_gene: TRBJ2-2
CDR3nt: TGCGCCAGCAGCGCCAGGGGGGCGGCCGGGGAGCTGTTTTTT
CDR3aa: CASSARGAAGELFF